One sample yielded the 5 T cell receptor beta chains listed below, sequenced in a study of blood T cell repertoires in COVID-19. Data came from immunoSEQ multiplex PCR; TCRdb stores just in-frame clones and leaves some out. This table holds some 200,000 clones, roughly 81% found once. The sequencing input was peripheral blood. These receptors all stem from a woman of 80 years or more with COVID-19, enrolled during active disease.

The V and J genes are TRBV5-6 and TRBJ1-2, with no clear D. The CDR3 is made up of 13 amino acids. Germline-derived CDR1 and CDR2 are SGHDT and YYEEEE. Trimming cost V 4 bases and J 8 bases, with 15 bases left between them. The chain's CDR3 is CASSRRTGKGYTF. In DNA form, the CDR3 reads TGTGCCAGCAGCCGCCGGACGGGGAAAGGCTACACCTTC.

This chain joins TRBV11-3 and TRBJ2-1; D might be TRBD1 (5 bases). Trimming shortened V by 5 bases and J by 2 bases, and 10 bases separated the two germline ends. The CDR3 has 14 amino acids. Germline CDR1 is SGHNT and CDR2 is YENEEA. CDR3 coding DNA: TGTGCCAGCAGCCGGACGACAGCCTACAATGAGCAGTTCTTC. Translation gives CASSRTTAYNEQFF.

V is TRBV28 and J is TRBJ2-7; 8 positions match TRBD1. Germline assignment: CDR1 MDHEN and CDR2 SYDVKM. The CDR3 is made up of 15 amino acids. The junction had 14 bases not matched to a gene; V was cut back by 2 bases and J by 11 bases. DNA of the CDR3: TGTGCCAGCAGTTTAAGCGGCACGCAGAAGACAGGGGAGTACTTC. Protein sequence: CASSLSGTQKTGEYF.

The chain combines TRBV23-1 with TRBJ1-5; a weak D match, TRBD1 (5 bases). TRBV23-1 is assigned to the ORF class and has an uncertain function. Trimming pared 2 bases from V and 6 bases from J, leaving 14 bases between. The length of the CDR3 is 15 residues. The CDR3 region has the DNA TGCGCCAGCAGTCAAGAGGAGGGGACTAGTCAGCCCCAGCATTTT. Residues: CASSQEEGTSQPQHF.

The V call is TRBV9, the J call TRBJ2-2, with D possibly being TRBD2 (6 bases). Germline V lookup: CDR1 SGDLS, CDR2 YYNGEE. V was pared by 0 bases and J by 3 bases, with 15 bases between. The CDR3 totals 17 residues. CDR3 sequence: CASSVEGRPGDTGELFF. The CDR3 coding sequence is TGTGCCAGCAGCGTAGAGGGACGCCCGGGGGACACCGGGGAGCTGTTTTTT.